The rows below give T cell receptor beta chains drawn from one sample of a study of blood T cell repertoires in COVID-19. TCRdb keeps only in-frame clones here, not all; method: immunoSEQ multiplex PCR. The table shows roughly 330,000 clones, with approximately 90% occurring only once. Sequencing was performed on peripheral blood. The receptor source for this set is a woman in her fifties or sixties with active or convalescent COVID-19. Both conserved end residues are part of each CDR3. The order of the fields is V gene, D gene, J gene, clone size, CDR3 protein, CDR3 DNA. A D gene is named only where the DNA matches it firmly. A clone size is listed for some rows: how often the clone was seen (once, few, many), or a class if it is expanded.

TRBV19	-	TRBJ1-4	-	CASRRYLPGVNEKLFF	TGTGCCAGTAGACGGTACCTTCCCGGAGTAAATGAAAAACTGTTTTTT
TRBV9	-	TRBJ1-3	-	CASSLALSSGNTIYF	TGTGCCAGCAGTCTAGCGCTTTCCTCTGGAAACACCATATATTTT
TRBV7-7	TRBD1	TRBJ2-5	-	CASSLTRGQGQETQYF	TGTGCTAGCAGCTTAACCCGCGGACAGGGCCAAGAGACCCAGTACTTC
TRBV19	-	TRBJ2-2	-	CASSIDGRGTGELFF	TGTGCCAGTAGTATCGACGGGAGAGGGACCGGGGAGCTGTTTTTT
TRBV7-9	TRBD2	TRBJ2-2	-	CASRELSGGRIHGELFF	TGTGCCAGCAGGGAACTGAGCGGGGGTCGAATTCACGGGGAGCTGTTTTTT
TRBV7-3	TRBD2	TRBJ2-2	few	CASSLLAGGYTGELFF	TGTGCCAGCAGCTTACTAGCGGGAGGATACACCGGGGAGCTGTTTTTT
TRBV28	TRBD1	TRBJ1-5	-	CASSPDRRQPQHF	TGTGCCAGCAGTCCGGACAGGCGTCAGCCCCAGCATTTT
TRBV11-2	TRBD1	TRBJ2-5	-	CASSTGGAETQYF	TGTGCCAGCAGCACAGGGGGCGCCGAGACCCAGTACTTC
TRBV27	-	TRBJ2-7	-	CASKPGDSYEQYF	TGTGCCAGCAAGCCAGGGGATAGCTACGAGCAGTACTTC
TRBV12-5	-	TRBJ1-3	-	CASAPSSGNTIYF	TGTGCTAGTGCCCCCAGCTCTGGAAACACCATATATTTT
TRBV7-2	TRBD1	TRBJ1-1	once	CASSLESVVGGSTEAFF	TGTGCCAGCAGCTTAGAGAGTGTTGTAGGGGGCTCCACTGAAGCTTTCTTT
TRBV3-1/TRBV3-2	-	TRBJ2-7	few	CASSQELGRAEQYF	TGTGCCAGCAGCCAAGAGCTGGGCAGGGCCGAGCAGTACTTC
TRBV4-1	TRBD1	TRBJ1-2	-	CASSQGDSWGGYTF	TGCGCCAGCAGCCAAGGGGACAGTTGGGGAGGCTACACCTTC
TRBV30	TRBD1	TRBJ1-6	-	CAWGPTGDRGSPLHF	TGTGCCTGGGGTCCTACAGGGGATAGGGGTTCACCCCTCCACTTT
TRBV5-4	-	TRBJ1-1	-	CASSLGSRATEAFF	TGTGCCAGCAGCTTGGGGAGCAGGGCCACTGAAGCTTTCTTT
TRBV28	-	TRBJ2-7	once	CASRGTNRYEQYF	TGTGCCAGCAGGGGCACAAATCGTTACGAGCAGTACTTC
TRBV5-6	TRBD1	TRBJ1-2	-	CASNSRGTARSGYTF	TGTGCCAGCAACTCTCGAGGGACAGCCCGTTCCGGCTACACCTTC
TRBV6-1	-	TRBJ1-6	-	CASSESPELSPLHF	TGTGCCAGCAGTGAAAGCCCGGAGCTTTCACCCCTCCACTTT
TRBV7-2	TRBD2	TRBJ2-5	once	CASSPLAGIQETQYF	TGTGCCAGCAGCCCGTTAGCGGGGATACAAGAGACCCAGTACTTC
TRBV27	TRBD1	TRBJ2-1	-	CASSSRPSGTVYNEQFF	TGTGCCAGCAGTTCGCGACCATCCGGGACAGTCTACAATGAGCAGTTCTTC
TRBV3-1/TRBV3-2	-	TRBJ1-3	-	CASSQYGVRGNTIYF	TGTGCCAGCAGCCAATACGGAGTTAGGGGAAACACCATATATTTT
TRBV10-3	TRBD2	TRBJ2-1	-	CAISLDTSVRHNEQFF	TGTGCCATCAGCCTGGATACTAGCGTTCGTCACAATGAGCAGTTCTTC
TRBV30	TRBD2	TRBJ2-1	-	CALGGASGRRSEQFF	TGTGCCCTAGGGGGGGCTAGCGGGAGACGGAGTGAGCAGTTCTTC
TRBV11-3	-	TRBJ2-2	-	CASSLVQGSGELFF	TGTGCCAGCAGCTTAGTACAGGGATCCGGGGAGCTGTTTTTT
TRBV5-4	TRBD1	TRBJ1-2	-	CASSLASISGQVDGYTF	TGTGCCAGCAGCTTGGCCTCGATCTCGGGACAGGTCGATGGCTACACCTTC
TRBV5-1	-	TRBJ2-5	-	CASSFRRGQETQYF	TGCGCCAGCAGCTTCAGACGGGGGCAAGAGACCCAGTACTTC
TRBV27	TRBD1	TRBJ1-4	-	CASSFRDRNEKLFF	TGTGCCAGCAGTTTCCGGGACAGAAATGAAAAACTGTTTTTT
TRBV18	TRBD1	TRBJ1-4	-	CASSPNRQGANEKLFF	TGTGCCAGCTCACCTAATAGACAGGGCGCTAATGAAAAACTGTTTTTT
TRBV6-5	-	TRBJ2-7	-	CASSLDRASFYEQYF	TGTGCCAGCAGTTTGGACAGAGCCTCATTCTACGAGCAGTACTTC
TRBV19	-	TRBJ2-2	-	CASSTSGANTGELFF	TGTGCCAGTAGCACAAGCGGAGCGAACACCGGGGAGCTGTTTTTT
TRBV4-3	-	TRBJ1-5	-	CASSQGDTSNQPQHF	TGCGCCAGCAGCCAAGGGGACACTAGCAATCAGCCCCAGCATTTT
TRBV28	TRBD1	TRBJ1-1	-	CASSLDRFDTEAFF	TGTGCCAGCAGTTTGGACAGGTTTGACACTGAAGCTTTCTTT
TRBV2	TRBD2	TRBJ2-2	-	CASTRGLAGELFF	TGTGCCAGCACAAGAGGACTAGCCGGGGAGCTGTTTTTT
TRBV30	TRBD2	TRBJ2-1	once	CAWERSSGGYNEQFF	TGTGCCTGGGAAAGATCTAGCGGGGGGTACAATGAGCAGTTCTTC
TRBV5-1	-	TRBJ2-7	-	CASSGSGFYEQYF	TGCGCCAGCAGCGGGTCGGGATTCTACGAGCAGTACTTC
TRBV7-2	TRBD1	TRBJ2-7	-	CASSQYRGTAYEQYF	TGTGCCAGCAGCCAATACAGGGGGACCGCCTACGAGCAGTACTTC
TRBV28	-	TRBJ2-2	-	CASSPQGPGELFF	TGTGCCAGCAGTCCTCAGGGCCCCGGGGAGCTGTTTTTT
TRBV28	-	TRBJ1-5	-	CASSLEGQQPQHF	TGTGCCAGCAGTTTGGAGGGTCAACAGCCCCAGCATTTT
TRBV27	-	TRBJ2-7	-	CASSFGRSYEQYF	TGTGCCAGCAGTTTCGGGAGAAGCTACGAGCAGTACTTC
TRBV9	TRBD1	TRBJ1-6	-	CASSAGDRPNSPLHF	TGTGCCAGCAGCGCGGGGGACAGGCCGAATTCACCCCTCCACTTT
TRBV21-1	-	TRBJ1-1	-	CASREQDSQPSDRPNTEAFF	TGTGCCAGCAGAGAACAGGACAGCCAGCCCAGTGATAGACCGAACACTGAAGCTTTCTTT
TRBV7-2	TRBD2	TRBJ2-3	-	CASSLTYAGAGADTQYF	TGTGCCAGCAGCTTAACCTATGCGGGAGCCGGCGCAGATACGCAGTATTTT
TRBV5-1	TRBD1	TRBJ2-5	-	CASSTLGTGGETQYF	TGCGCCAGCAGCACCCTTGGGACAGGGGGAGAGACCCAGTACTTC
TRBV14	-	TRBJ2-2	-	CASSQEIIPGELFF	TGTGCCAGCAGCCAAGAAATAATCCCCGGGGAGCTGTTTTTT
TRBV9	TRBD1	TRBJ1-2	-	CASSGPPGQGYTSGYTF	TGTGCCAGCAGCGGTCCTCCGGGACAGGGTTATACTAGTGGCTACACCTTC
TRBV19	TRBD1	TRBJ1-2	-	CASSIDRGSYGYTF	TGTGCCAGTAGTATTGACAGGGGTTCCTATGGCTACACCTTC
TRBV18	TRBD1	TRBJ1-4	few	CASSPKNQDRETNEKLFF	TGTGCCAGCTCACCAAAGAACCAAGACAGGGAAACTAATGAAAAACTGTTTTTT
TRBV18	TRBD1	TRBJ2-7	-	CASSPKTGLTEQYF	TGTGCCAGCTCACCAAAGACAGGGCTTACGGAGCAGTACTTC